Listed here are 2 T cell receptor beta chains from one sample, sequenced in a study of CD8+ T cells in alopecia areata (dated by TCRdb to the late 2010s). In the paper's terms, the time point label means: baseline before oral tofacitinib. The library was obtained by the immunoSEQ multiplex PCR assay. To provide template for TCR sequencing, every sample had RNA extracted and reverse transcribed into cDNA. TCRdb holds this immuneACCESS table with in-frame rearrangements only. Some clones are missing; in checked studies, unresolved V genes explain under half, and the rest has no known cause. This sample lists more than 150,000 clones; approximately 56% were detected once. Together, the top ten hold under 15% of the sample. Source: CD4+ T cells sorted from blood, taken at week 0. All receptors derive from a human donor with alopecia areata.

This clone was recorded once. In nucleotides, the CDR3 is TGTGCCAGCATCACAAGACAGGAGCAGGCTTTCTTT. Protein: CASITRQEQAFF. The chain has TRBV6-6 and TRBJ1-1; the D gene is possibly TRBD1 (6 bases). V was shortened by 7 bases and J by 11 bases, with 17 bases between the two germline ends. This CDR3 has 12 residues. Germline values: CDR1 MNHNY, CDR2 SVGAGI (reference sequence).

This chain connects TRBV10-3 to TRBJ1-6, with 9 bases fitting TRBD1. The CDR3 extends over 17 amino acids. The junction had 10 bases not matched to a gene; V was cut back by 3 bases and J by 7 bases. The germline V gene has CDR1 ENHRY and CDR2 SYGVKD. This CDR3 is CAISESHRDRVNSPLHF. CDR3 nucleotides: TGTGCCATCAGTGAAAGTCACCGGGACAGGGTGAATTCACCCCTCCACTTT.